These 18 T cell receptor beta chains were sequenced from one sample in a study of vaccination effects on CD4 cells after COVID-19 (dated by TCRdb to 2021 to 2024). In the ViraFEST assay, PBMC were stimulated with viral peptide pools, and antigen-specific CD4+ T cell clonotypes were then identified by expansion using TCR sequencing. After about 9 days of culture, CD4+ T cells were isolated with the EasySep CD4+ T cell isolation kit. PCR-confirmed SARS-CoV-2 infection had occurred in convalescent patients between March and December 2020, before the Alpha, Beta and Delta variants emerged in the United States. To prepare the library, the immunoSEQ multiplex PCR assay was applied. TCRdb took this table from immuneACCESS and kept in-frame rearrangements with V and J called. Such tables lack part of the clones; where checked against another copy, unresolved V genes explain under half of the gap, and the rest is unexplained. The sample table holds approximately 22,000 clones, of which about 81% were seen once. Roughly 35% of the sample comes from the top ten.

These receptors have no identified antigens. The sample consisted of CD4+ T cells from PBMCs cultured with a peptide pool, taken before COVID-19 vaccination. The receptors come from a human donor who had a prior SARS-CoV-2 infection.

The chain couples TRBV2 to TRBJ1-3, with D perhaps matching TRBD1 (6 bases). The germline CDR1 and CDR2 sequences are SNHLY and FYNNEI. V lost 7 bases to trimming and J lost 2 bases, with 12 bases between them. This CDR3 is 14 amino acids long. In nucleotides, the CDR3 is TGTGCCAGCACCGAGGGGGGGCCTGGAAACACCATATATTTT. This translates into CASTEGGPGNTIYF.

J is TRBJ2-3 and V is TRBV2; D might be TRBD1 (6 bases). The CDR3 runs 13 residues. The germline gives CDR1 SNHLY, CDR2 FYNNEI. V gave up 5 bases and J gave up 4 bases, with 10 bases separating them. Here the CDR3 DNA reads TGTGCCAGCAGTCCACAGGGCGCAGATACGCAGTATTTT. Translating gives CASSPQGADTQYF.

The chain is built from TRBV5-4 and TRBJ2-2; 8 bases match TRBD2. Germline V CDR1 and CDR2: SGHNT, YYREEE (reference sequence). Trimming removed 4 bases from V and 2 bases from J; junction bases left unmatched: 7. The CDR3 length is 16 residues. CDR3 region: CASSQGSGRNTGELFF. As DNA, the CDR3 is TGTGCCAGCAGCCAAGGAAGCGGGAGAAACACCGGGGAGCTGTTTTTT.

The rearrangement joins TRBV20-1 to TRBJ2-7, with D unresolved. The germline V gene encodes CDR1 DFQATT and CDR2 SNEGSKA (reference sequence). Trimming pared 7 bases from V and 6 bases from J, leaving 13 bases between. The CDR3 is made up of 11 amino acids. Here the CDR3 DNA reads TGCAGTGTAGGGATGTGGGGCGAGCAGTACTTC. Amino acids: CSVGMWGEQYF.

This clone appeared once. V is TRBV5-6 and J is TRBJ2-3; no reliable D call. Germline V gene data show CDR1 as SGHDT and CDR2 as YYEEEE. The CDR3 extends over 16 amino acids. V was clipped by 0 bases and J by 1 base, with 12 bases between them. CDR3: CASSLVNGFRTDTQYF. The CDR3 DNA sequence: TGTGCCAGCAGCTTGGTCAACGGGTTCCGCACAGATACGCAGTATTTT.

The V call is TRBV29-1, the J call TRBJ2-3, with TRBD2 as a possible D gene (6 bases). This CDR3 has 14 residues. V was shortened by 7 bases and J by 8 bases, with 22 bases between the two germline ends. Germline assignment: CDR1 SQVTM and CDR2 ANQGSEA. DNA for the CDR3: TGCAGCGGAGCTCGGACTACGGCCGCAGGTACGCAGTATTTT. Its translation is CSGARTTAAGTQYF.

This clone occurred once. The CDR3 coding sequence is TGCGCCAGCAGAGACGGTCGCAGCTCCTACGAGCAGTACTTC. Protein sequence: CASRDGRSSYEQYF. J is TRBJ2-7 and V is TRBV5-1; D is unresolved. The CDR3 spans 14 residues. Trimming removed 5 bases at V and 0 bases at J, with 12 bases between. Germline lookup yields CDR1 SGHRS and CDR2 YFSETQ.

This chain joins TRBV24-1 and TRBJ2-4; D might be TRBD2 (6 bases). Trimming removed 3 bases at V and 4 bases at J, with 9 bases between. The V gene's germline CDR1 is KGHDR and CDR2 SFDVKD. This CDR3 contains 14 residues. CDR3 sequence: CATSDSREKNIQYF. The CDR3 DNA follows: TGTGCCACCAGTGATAGCCGGGAGAAAAACATTCAGTACTTC.

The V call is TRBV4-1, the J call TRBJ1-4, with 10 bases matching TRBD1. This CDR3 region has 14 residues. Germline loops: CDR1 MGHRA, CDR2 YSYEKL. V was pared by 6 bases and J by 7 bases, with 5 bases of the junction left unmatched. CDR3 protein: CASSLTGGVEKLFF. The CDR3 DNA sequence: TGCGCCAGCAGTTTGACAGGGGGCGTTGAAAAACTGTTTTTT.

The gene calls are TRBV7-8 and TRBJ2-3, with 7 positions matching TRBD2. With 1 base clipped from V and 1 base from J, the junction kept 14 bases outside the gene matches. The CDR3 extends over 19 amino acids. Germline loops: CDR1 SGHVS, CDR2 FQNEAQ. CDR3 nucleotide sequence: TGTGCCAGCAGCTTAGTTACTGGGACGTGGCTAGCGGGCACAGATACGCAGTATTTT. Protein sequence: CASSLVTGTWLAGTDTQYF.

J is TRBJ2-1 and V is TRBV21-1; the table's D call of TRBD1 was not tested on the DNA. TRBV21-1 is reported as a pseudogene. The CDR3 is 17 residues long. CDR3 DNA: TGTGCCAGCAGCAAACACTCTCCAGGGGCGCGGTACAATGAGCAGTTCTTC. Its protein is CASSKHSPGARYNEQFF.

V is TRBV10-3 and J is TRBJ1-2, with D possibly being TRBD1 (5 bases). The germline V and J ends were trimmed by 5 bases and 3 bases, with 16 bases remaining between them. This CDR3 spans 15 amino acids. Germline CDR1 is ENHRY and CDR2 is SYGVKD. The CDR3 sequence: CAISPLGTSDYGYTF. The CDR3 nucleotides read TGTGCCATCAGTCCCTTAGGGACGTCGGACTATGGCTACACCTTC.

This chain joins TRBV7-2 and TRBJ2-2, with 8 bases that match TRBD1. With V trimmed by 1 base and J by 7 bases, 5 bases remained unmatched. The CDR3 spans 15 residues. Per germline, CDR1 SGHTA and CDR2 FQGNSA. CDR3 amino acids: CASSLVTGGNGELFF. In DNA, the CDR3 is TGTGCCAGCAGCTTAGTCACAGGGGGAAACGGGGAGCTGTTTTTT.

A few counts support this clone. The chain uses TRBV4-2 and TRBJ1-6; D gene uncertain. The CDR3 loop spans 15 amino acids. Germline values: CDR1 LGHNA, CDR2 YNFKEQ. V lost 1 base and J 5 bases, leaving 9 bases between the germline ends. CDR3 bases: TGTGCCAGCAGCCAAGTTCGGCAGAATAATTCACCCCTCCACTTT. Protein sequence: CASSQVRQNNSPLHF.

This clone was observed a few times. The J gene is TRBJ2-1, the V gene TRBV11-2, with D possibly being TRBD1 or TRBD2 (5 bases each). Looked up from germline, CDR1 is SGHAT and CDR2 is FQNNGV. The V end lost 5 bases, the J end lost 2 bases, and 10 bases lay between the germline ends. This CDR3 is 14 amino acids long. The CDR3 loop is CASSRDPTYNEQFF. The CDR3 nucleotides read TGTGCCAGCAGCAGGGACCCAACCTACAATGAGCAGTTCTTC.

The CDR3 sequence: CASSPGAGAAFF. The CDR3 region has the DNA TGTGCCAGCAGCCCGGGAGCGGGAGCGGCTTTCTTT. The chain is built from TRBV7-8 and TRBJ1-1; D gene uncertain. V dropped 5 bases and J dropped 11 bases, with 15 bases sitting between them. The germline gives CDR1 SGHVS, CDR2 FQNEAQ. There are 12 residues in the CDR3.

V gene TRBV7-9 combines with J gene TRBJ2-7, with TRBD2 matching 7 bases. The V gene's germline CDR1 is SEHNR and CDR2 FQNEAQ (reference sequence). V dropped 5 bases and J dropped 4; count of bases not matched to a gene: 8. The CDR3 has 14 amino acids. In DNA form, the CDR3 reads TGTGCCAGCAGCCAAACCGGGGGGTGGTACGAGCAGTACTTC. Encoded protein: CASSQTGGWYEQYF. The whole variable domain, filled in from reference TRBV7-9 and TRBJ2-7, reads DTGVSQNPRHKITKRGQNVTFRCDPISEHNRLYWYRQTLGQGPEFLTYFQNEAQLEKSRLLSDRFSAERPKGSFSTLEIQRTEQGDSAMYLCASSQTGGWYEQYFGPGTRLTVT.

A single count supports this clone. The rearrangement joins TRBV3-1 (or the pseudogene TRBV3-2) to TRBJ2-5, with no clear D. The CDR3 loop spans 12 amino acids. The germline V gene has CDR1 LGHDT and CDR2 YNNKEL (reference sequence). V shed 1 base and J shed 5 bases, with 5 bases lying between them. CDR3 nucleotide sequence: TGTGCCAGCAGCCAAGTCGCCGAGACCCAGTACTTC. It yields the protein CASSQVAETQYF.